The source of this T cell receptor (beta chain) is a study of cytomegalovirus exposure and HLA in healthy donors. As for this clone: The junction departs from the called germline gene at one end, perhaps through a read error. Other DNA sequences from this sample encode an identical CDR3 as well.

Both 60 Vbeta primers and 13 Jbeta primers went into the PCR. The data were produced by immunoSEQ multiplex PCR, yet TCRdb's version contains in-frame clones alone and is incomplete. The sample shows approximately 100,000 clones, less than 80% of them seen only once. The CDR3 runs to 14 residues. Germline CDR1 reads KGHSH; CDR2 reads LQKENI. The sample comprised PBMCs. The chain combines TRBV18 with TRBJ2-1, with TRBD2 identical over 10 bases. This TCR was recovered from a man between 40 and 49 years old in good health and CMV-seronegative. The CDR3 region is CASSPQLAGLEQFF. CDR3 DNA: TGTGCCAGCTCGCCACAACTAGCGGGACTCGAGCAGTTCTTC.